These 12 T cell receptor beta chains were all obtained from the same sample, sequenced in a study of OX40 agonist ivuxolimab in advanced cancers. This table comes from immunoSEQ multiplex PCR, and its TCRdb copy is limited to in-frame clones, with some not included. Here the sample spans approximately 90,000 clones, nearly 90% being singletons. This sample comprised CD4+ or CD8+ T cells sorted from blood, obtained in a trial of the OX40 agonist ivuxolimab. Receptors were obtained from an adult with an advanced solid tumor such as melanoma, head and neck, liver or kidney cancer.

DNA of the CDR3: TGTGCCAGCTCGACCGCGGGAAAAGACAGCATTAATCAGCCCCAGCATTTT. Protein product: CASSTAGKDSINQPQHF. V is TRBV19 and J is TRBJ1-5, with D possibly matching TRBD1 (5 bases). The CDR3 consists of 17 residues. Germline CDR1 is LNHDA and CDR2 is SQIVND (reference sequence). The V gene lost 9 bases and the J gene lost 4 bases, with 25 bases spanning the gap.

This clone was counted once. The V and J genes are TRBV27 and TRBJ1-5; D might be TRBD1 (5 bases). V gave up 3 bases and J gave up 0 bases, with 9 bases separating them. CDR3 size: 15 residues. CDR1 is MNHEY, CDR2 SMNVEV, per germline (reference sequence). The CDR3 reads CASSFRRDSNQPQHF. Written as DNA, the CDR3 is TGTGCCAGCAGTTTTCGCAGGGATAGCAATCAGCCCCAGCATTTT.

The V and J genes are TRBV27 and TRBJ2-6; D unresolved. CDR1 and CDR2 (germline): MNHEY, SMNVEV (reference sequence). V was shortened by 6 bases and J by 4 bases, with 7 bases between the two germline ends. The CDR3 length is 13 residues. In DNA, the CDR3 is TGTGCCAGCAGCACCAGGGGGGCCAACGTCCTGACTTTC. Protein sequence: CASSTRGANVLTF.

The CDR3 loop is CASSLGTGQGSEQYF. The DNA for the CDR3 is TGTGCCAGCAGCTTGGGGACGGGACAGGGGAGCGAGCAGTACTTC. This sequence joins TRBV5-4 and TRBJ2-7, with 10 bases aligning to TRBD1. Germline-derived CDR1 and CDR2 are SGHNT and YYREEE (reference sequence). J was trimmed by 6 bases and V by 0 bases; bases with no gene match: 6. The CDR3 consists of 15 residues.

This chain connects TRBV5-4 to TRBJ1-6; weak D call: TRBD1 (6 bases). Germline-derived CDR1 and CDR2 are SGHNT and YYREEE (reference sequence). Trimming removed 4 bases at V and 9 bases at J, with 17 bases between. The CDR3 covers 15 residues. The CDR3 sequence: CASSLEQGRGSPLHF. DNA for the CDR3: TGTGCCAGCAGCCTCGAACAGGGAAGGGGTTCACCCCTCCACTTT.

This clone was detected only once. Because the CDR3 is missing its conserved closing phenylalanine or tryptophan, this is likely a read error. The DNA is omitted, as the CDR3 cannot be located on it reliably, and the CDR3 follows TCRdb's listing. V and J are TRBV10-2 and TRBJ2-3; the table's D call of TRBD1 was not tested on the DNA. Termini included, the CDR3 measures 10 amino acids. Per germline, CDR1 WSHSY and CDR2 SAAADI. CDR3 in amino acids: CASTIRGSPE.

V usage is TRBV7-8 and J usage is TRBJ2-1, with D maybe TRBD2 (5 bases). The CDR3 is 19 residues long. Deletions cut 4 bases from V and 7 bases from J, with 29 bases between. Germline V lookup: CDR1 SGHVS, CDR2 FQNEAQ. The CDR3 protein is CASSSPPGWASGAGNEQFF. The CDR3 region has the DNA TGTGCCAGCAGCTCCCCCCCAGGATGGGCCAGCGGTGCAGGAAATGAGCAGTTCTTC.

There are a few counts of this clone. Its ends do not fully match the called genes, so a read error is possible. The chain uses TRBV14 and TRBJ1-1; a weak D match, TRBD1 (6 bases). The germline V gene has CDR1 SGHDN and CDR2 FVKESK. The CDR3 length is 12 residues. The CDR3 nucleotides read TGTGCCAGCAGCCAAGACGGCAGGGGCCTACACTTT. It is translated as CASSQDGRGLHF.

This clone was detected only a few times. Other DNA sequences in this specimen translate into the identical CDR3. The CDR3 here is CASSFNTGELFF. The CDR3 DNA reads TGTGCCAGCAGCTTTAACACCGGGGAGCTGTTTTTT. The V call is TRBV7-9, the J call TRBJ2-2; D is unclear. The length of the CDR3 is 12 residues. The germline V gene encodes CDR1 SEHNR and CDR2 FQNEAQ (reference sequence). V gave up 3 bases and J gave up 2 bases, with 1 base separating them. Combining the CDR3 with reference TRBV7-9 and TRBJ2-2 gives the whole variable domain DTGVSQNPRHKITKRGQNVTFRCDPISEHNRLYWYRQTLGQGPEFLTYFQNEAQLEKSRLLSDRFSAERPKGSFSTLEIQRTEQGDSAMYLCASSFNTGELFFGEGSRLTVL.

The V gene is TRBV19, the J gene TRBJ2-3; 9 bases are shared with TRBD2. CDR1 and CDR2 (germline): LNHDA, SQIVND (reference sequence). The CDR3 runs to 16 residues. V gave up 3 bases and J gave up 2 bases; unmatched junction bases: 6. DNA of the CDR3: TGTGCCAGTAGTATTGGGCGGGGGGGATTCACAGATACGCAGTATTTT. Its translation: CASSIGRGGFTDTQYF.

The chain recombines TRBV5-1 with TRBJ2-3; D not resolved. The CDR3 has 11 amino acids. The germline gives CDR1 SGHRS, CDR2 YFSETQ. Between the trimmed V and J ends, which lost 6 bases and 4 bases, there was a span of 6 bases. The CDR3 protein is CASTFSDTQYF. In DNA form, the CDR3 reads TGCGCCAGCACGTTTTCAGATACGCAGTATTTT. Together with reference TRBV5-1 and TRBJ2-3, the CDR3 gives the full variable domain: KAGVTQTPRYLIKTRGQQVTLSCSPISGHRSVSWYQQTPGQGLQFLFEYFSETQRNKGNFPGRFSGRQFSNSRSEMNVSTLELGDSALYLCASTFSDTQYFGPGTRLTVL.

This sequence joins TRBV27 and TRBJ2-1; 7 bases are shared with TRBD2. V shed 4 bases, J shed 8 bases, and the junction held 14 bases outside the gene matches. Looked up from germline, CDR1 is MNHEY and CDR2 is SMNVEV (reference sequence). The CDR3 runs to 16 residues. The CDR3 region has the DNA TGTGCCAGCAGTTCGTTCGGGGGGATTAAAAAGTATGAGCAGTTCTTC. It codes for CASSSFGGIKKYEQFF.